The 9 T cell receptor beta chains below all came from one sample that was sequenced in a study of cytomegalovirus exposure and HLA in healthy donors. Primers: 60 Vbeta forward and 13 Jbeta reverse. The repertoire was sequenced with immunoSEQ multiplex PCR; TCRdb's copy has only in-frame clones and lacks some. The profile shows roughly 97,000 clones, roughly 72% of them singletons. Sequencing was performed on PBMCs. These TCRs come from a woman aged 18-29 years in good health and CMV-seropositive.

The chain is built from TRBV6-6 and TRBJ2-5; unclear D gene. Trimming removed 4 bases from V and 1 base from J, with 10 bases in between. Germline loops: CDR1 MNHNY, CDR2 SVGAGI (reference sequence). The CDR3 sequence is 14 residues long. DNA of the CDR3: TGTGCCAGCAGTTTACAAAGCGCCCAAGAGACCCAGTACTTC. It is translated as CASSLQSAQETQYF.

The chain links TRBV28 to TRBJ1-2; 8 positions agree with TRBD1. The germline gives CDR1 MDHEN, CDR2 SYDVKM. J was trimmed by 5 bases and V by 7 bases; bases with no gene match: 12. The CDR3 extends over 15 amino acids. The CDR3 DNA is TGTGCCAGCACCCTAGCGACAGGGGCAGGATATGGCTACACCTTC. Translation: CASTLATGAGYGYTF.

This clone has a single count. The CDR3 is CAWISFGSGDYGYTF. The CDR3 nucleotides read TGTGCCTGGATTAGTTTCGGGTCTGGCGACTATGGCTACACCTTC. This chain joins TRBV30 and TRBJ1-2; D not resolved. CDR1 is GTSNPN and CDR2 is SVGIG in the germline V gene (reference sequence). The CDR3 totals 15 residues. Trimming stripped 4 bases from V and 3 bases from J, with 18 bases between.

The gene calls are TRBV6-6 and TRBJ2-5, with 8 positions matching TRBD1. Unmatched junction bases numbered 5, after V lost 4 bases and J lost 1 base. CDR1 and CDR2 from the germline V gene are MNHNY and SVGAGI (reference sequence). This CDR3 has 15 amino acids. CDR3 nucleotides: TGTGCCAGCAGTTTCGGAGACAGGGGCCAAGAGACCCAGTACTTC. Its protein product is CASSFGDRGQETQYF.

The genes are TRBV10-2 and TRBJ2-1; the D gene is possibly TRBD2 (6 bases). V lost 3 bases and J 6 bases, leaving 9 bases between the germline ends. The CDR3 consists of 13 residues. From germline, CDR1 is WSHSY and CDR2 SAAADI. The CDR3 DNA sequence: TGCGCCAGCAGTGATGATAGCGGCAATGAGCAGTTCTTC. Translating gives CASSDDSGNEQFF.

Turning to this clone: One junction end disagrees with the germline gene, perhaps due to a read error. This chain connects TRBV7-7 to TRBJ1-1; D remains unclear. Germline CDR1 is SSHAT and CDR2 is FNYEAQ (reference sequence). The CDR3 extends over 13 amino acids. CDR3 bases: TGTGCTAGCAGCTCAAGCCTTAACACTGAAGCTTTCTTT. It is translated as CASSSSLNTEAFF.

This clone showed up just a few times. The gene calls are TRBV30 and TRBJ2-2; D unresolved. Per germline, CDR1 GTSNPN and CDR2 SVGIG (reference sequence). The CDR3 contains 12 residues. V dropped 3 bases and J dropped 5 bases, with 7 bases sitting between them. CDR3 coding DNA: TGTGCCTGGAGGGCTGTGACCGGGGAGCTGTTTTTT. As protein: CAWRAVTGELFF.

CDR3 DNA sequence: TGCGCCAGCAGCGTGACAGGGCTTTCTGGGGCCAACGTCCTGACTTTC. Translated: CASSVTGLSGANVLTF. The rearrangement joins TRBV5-1 to TRBJ2-6, with 7 bases aligning to TRBD1. V shed 4 bases, J shed 1 base, and the junction held 5 bases outside the gene matches. The CDR3 consists of 16 residues. CDR1 and CDR2 from the germline V gene are SGHRS and YFSETQ.

CDR3 DNA sequence: TGTGCCAGCAGTCCGGGACTAGCGAACAATGAGCAGTTCTTC. This sequence encodes CASSPGLANNEQFF. The chain has TRBV27 and TRBJ2-1; 10 positions agree with TRBD2. The CDR3 loop spans 14 amino acids. Germline assignment: CDR1 MNHEY and CDR2 SMNVEV (reference sequence). Trimming at V came to 5 bases and at J to 5 bases, leaving 3 bases not matched to a gene.